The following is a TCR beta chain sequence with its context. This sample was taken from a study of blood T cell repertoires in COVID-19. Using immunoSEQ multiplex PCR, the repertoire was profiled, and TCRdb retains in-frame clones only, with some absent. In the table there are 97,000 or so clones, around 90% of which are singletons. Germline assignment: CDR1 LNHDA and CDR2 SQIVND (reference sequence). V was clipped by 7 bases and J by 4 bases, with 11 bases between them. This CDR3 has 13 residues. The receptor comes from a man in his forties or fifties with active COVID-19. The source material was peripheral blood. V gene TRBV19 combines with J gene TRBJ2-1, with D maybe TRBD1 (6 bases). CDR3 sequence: CASTRTDYNEQFF. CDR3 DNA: TGTGCCAGTACCAGGACAGATTACAATGAGCAGTTCTTC.